This T cell receptor (beta chain) was identified in a study of human T cells and chemical hapten exposure. Whole-study context: Diphenylcyclopropenone was applied weekly to patients' scalps across the roughly 23-week study. Across samples, TCR yields varied, mostly owing to small differences in pooled library volumes.

The time point: patch test 2, 6 weeks after DPC sensitization. Treatment noted: therapeutic diphenylcyclopropenone sensitization with weekly scalp DPC. This clonotype was seen more than once but under ten times. Its cognate antigen is unknown. Study-wide results and caveats: TCRs above 1 in 1000 frequency did not change with DPC sensitization.

Trimming stripped 3 bases from V and 10 bases from J, with 21 bases between. This CDR3 contains 15 residues. As the library was built, unique molecular identifiers were attached to individual cDNA molecules. MiXCR, run by TCRdb on the RACE reads, gives a single entry per CDR3 protein. The sample yields more than 85,000 distinct CDR3 sequences, roughly 9.6% seen once. This sequence joins TRBV12-3 or TRBV12-4 and TRBJ1-1, with D perhaps matching TRBD1 (6 bases). This clonotype was obtained from a man in his forties or fifties with alopecia areata. Some clones in this sample may be carry-over from other donors' samples. Sequenced here: whole blood, sampled in connection with sensitization to the hapten diphenylcyclopropenone (DPC). The CDR3 nucleotides read TGTGCCAGCAGTTTGTCATATTCAGGGGCCCGGGGAGCTTTCTTT. This codes for CASSLSYSGARGAFF.